Sequencing of this T cell receptor (beta chain) was carried out in a study of cytomegalovirus exposure and HLA in healthy donors. Comment on this clone: What it binds is unknown.

Using immunoSEQ multiplex PCR, the repertoire was profiled, and TCRdb retains in-frame clones only, with some absent. The sample holds about 110,000 clones, nearly 97% seen once. Study outcomes and limitations: Rare TCR sequences dominated, though some public TCRs recurred in many donors. Cytomegalovirus association was listed for 150 or so TCR beta chains. The finding came from a later analysis; first-cohort TCR clusters tended to co-occur in the approximately 120 validation repertoires.

Germline assignment: CDR1 SNHLY and CDR2 FYNNEI. The CDR3 runs 15 residues. Unmatched junction bases numbered 10, after V lost 6 bases and J lost 2 bases. The chain is built from TRBV2 and TRBJ2-7, with 7 bases identical to TRBD1. The sample taken for sequencing was PBMCs. The clonotype comes from a young woman in good health and CMV-seronegative. Written as DNA, the CDR3 is TGTGCCAGCAGCTCTACTCGACAGGGCCCCTACGAGCAGTACTTC. Encoded protein: CASSSTRQGPYEQYF.